This TCR beta chain came from a study of control samples from healthy donors and cancer patients. With 7 bases clipped from V and 4 bases from J, the junction kept 7 bases outside the gene matches. Per germline, CDR1 SNHLY and CDR2 FYNNEI. This CDR3 has 15 amino acids. Method: immunoSEQ multiplex PCR; TCRdb's copy keeps in-frame clones and lacks some. Of 150,000 to 200,000 clones listed, over 85% are singletons. This clone was detected only once. The chain is built from TRBV2 and TRBJ1-1; 12 bases map to TRBD1. The clonotype originates from a man younger than 40 in good health. The specimen was blood. In nucleotides, the CDR3 is TGTGCCAGCACCGGGACAGGGGGCGCAACCACTGAAGCTTTCTTT. Amino acids: CASTGTGGATTEAFF.